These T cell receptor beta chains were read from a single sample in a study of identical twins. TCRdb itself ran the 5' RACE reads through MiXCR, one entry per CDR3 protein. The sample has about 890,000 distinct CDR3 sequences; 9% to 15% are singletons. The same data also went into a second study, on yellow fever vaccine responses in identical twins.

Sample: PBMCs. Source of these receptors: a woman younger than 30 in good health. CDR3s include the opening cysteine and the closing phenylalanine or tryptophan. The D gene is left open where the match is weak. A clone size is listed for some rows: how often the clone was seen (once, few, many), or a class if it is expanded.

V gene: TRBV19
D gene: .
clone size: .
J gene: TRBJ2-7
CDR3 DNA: TGTGCCAGTAGTTCAACAGGTATTATCGGCGAGCAGTACTTC
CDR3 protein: CASSSTGIIGEQYF

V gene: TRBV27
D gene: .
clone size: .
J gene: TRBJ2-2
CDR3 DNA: TGTGCCAGCAGCCGGCTGGGGGTTGACCTGAACACCGGGGAGCTGTTTTTT
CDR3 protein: CASSRLGVDLNTGELFF

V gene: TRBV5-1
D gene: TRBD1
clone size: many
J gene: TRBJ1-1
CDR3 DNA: TGCGCCAGCAGCTTCGCCCTCGGACAGGGGGGGACTGAAGCTTTCTTT
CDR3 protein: CASSFALGQGGTEAFF

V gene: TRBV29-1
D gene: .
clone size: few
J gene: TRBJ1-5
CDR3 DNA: TGCAGCGTTGCGGGGGTTGGCAATCAGCCCCAGCATTTT
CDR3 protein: CSVAGVGNQPQHF

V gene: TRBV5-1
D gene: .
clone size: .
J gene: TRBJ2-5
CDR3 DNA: TGCGCCAGCAGCTTGGCTCAGAACCAAGAGACCCAGTACTTC
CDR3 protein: CASSLAQNQETQYF

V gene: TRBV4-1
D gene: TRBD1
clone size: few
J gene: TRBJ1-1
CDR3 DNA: TGCGCCAGCAGCCTAGAGGGGGCGGCTTGGGCAGAAGCTTTCTTT
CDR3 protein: CASSLEGAAWAEAFF

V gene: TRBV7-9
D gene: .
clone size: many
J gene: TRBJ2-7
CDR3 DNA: TGTGCCAGCAGCATAACAGGCTACGAGCAGTACTTC
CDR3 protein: CASSITGYEQYF

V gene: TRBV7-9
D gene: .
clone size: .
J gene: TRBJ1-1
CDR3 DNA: TGTGCCAGCAGCATACAGGACCTGAACACTGAAGCTTTCTTT
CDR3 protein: CASSIQDLNTEAFF

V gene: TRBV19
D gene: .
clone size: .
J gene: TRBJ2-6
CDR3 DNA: TGTGCCAGTAGTATACTGACCTCTGGGGCCAACGTCCTGACTTTC
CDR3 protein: CASSILTSGANVLTF

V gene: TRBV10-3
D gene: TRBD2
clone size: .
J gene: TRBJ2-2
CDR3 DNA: TGTGCCATCAGTGAGGTGACTAGCCCCGGGGAGCTGTTTTTT
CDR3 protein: CAISEVTSPGELFF

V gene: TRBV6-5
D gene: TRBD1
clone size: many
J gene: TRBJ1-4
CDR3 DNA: TGTGCCAGCAGTTACTCCGGGACAGGGGGGAATGAAAAACTGTTTTTT
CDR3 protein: CASSYSGTGGNEKLFF

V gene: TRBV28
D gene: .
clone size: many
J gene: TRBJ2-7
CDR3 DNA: TGTGCCAGCAGTCCCAACCGGGACATGTCCTTC
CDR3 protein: CASSPNRDMSF

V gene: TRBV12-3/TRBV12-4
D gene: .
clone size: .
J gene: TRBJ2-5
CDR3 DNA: TGTGCCAGCAGTCCCGTGGCCCAAGGGGAGACCCAGTACTTC
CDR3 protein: CASSPVAQGETQYF

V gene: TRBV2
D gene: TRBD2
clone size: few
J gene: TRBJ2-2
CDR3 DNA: TGTGCCAGCAGTGACCCCAGAAGCGGGGGGGGCGTCACCGGGGAGCTGTTTTTT
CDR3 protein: CASSDPRSGGGVTGELFF

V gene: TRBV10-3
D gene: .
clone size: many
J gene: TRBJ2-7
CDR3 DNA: TGTGCCATCAGTGAGACAGCTGAGCAGTACTTC
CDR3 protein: CAISETAEQYF

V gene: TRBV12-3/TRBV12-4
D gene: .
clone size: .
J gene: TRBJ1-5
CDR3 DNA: TGTGCCAGCGTAAGGGGGAACAATCAGCCCCAGCATTTT
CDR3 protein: CASVRGNNQPQHF

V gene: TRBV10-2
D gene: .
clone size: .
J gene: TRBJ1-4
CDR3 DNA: TGCGCCAGCAGTACATTGGGGGGTCGCGAAAAACTGTTTTTT
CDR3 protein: CASSTLGGREKLFF

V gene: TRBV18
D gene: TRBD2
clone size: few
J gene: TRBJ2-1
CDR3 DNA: TGTGCCAGCTCACCAATGACTAGCGGGGGGGCCTACAATGAGCAGTTCTTC
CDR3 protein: CASSPMTSGGAYNEQFF

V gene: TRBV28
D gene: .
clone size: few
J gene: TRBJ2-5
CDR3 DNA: TGTGCCAGCAGTTTGCCCCCAGCAATCAGCTCTGGGACCCAGTACTTC
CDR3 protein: CASSLPPAISSGTQYF

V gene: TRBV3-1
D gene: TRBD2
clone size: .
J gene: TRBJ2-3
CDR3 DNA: TGTGCCAGCAGCCAAGTTTCCGGACTAGCGGGAGGGAATACGCAGTATTTT
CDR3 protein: CASSQVSGLAGGNTQYF

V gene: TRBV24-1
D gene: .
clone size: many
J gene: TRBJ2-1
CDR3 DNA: TGTGCCACCAGTGATTTCCCTGGCTACAATGAGCAGTTCTTC
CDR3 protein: CATSDFPGYNEQFF

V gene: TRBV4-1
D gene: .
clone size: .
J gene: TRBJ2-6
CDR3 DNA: TGCGCCAGCAGCCAAGAAGGAGTGGCAGACGTATCTTCTGGGGCCAACGTCCTGACTTTC
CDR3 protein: CASSQEGVADVSSGANVLTF

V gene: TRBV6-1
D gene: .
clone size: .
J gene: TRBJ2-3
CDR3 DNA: TGTGCCAGCAAGAGGGTGGGCCAACGAGATACGCAGTATTTT
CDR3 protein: CASKRVGQRDTQYF

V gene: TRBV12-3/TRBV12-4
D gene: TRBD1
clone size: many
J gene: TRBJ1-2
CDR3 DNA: TGCGCCAGCAGCTTGGGACAGTCCTATGGCTACACCTTC
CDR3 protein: CASSLGQSYGYTF

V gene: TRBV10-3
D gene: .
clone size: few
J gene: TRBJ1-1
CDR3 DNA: TGTGCCATCAGTGCGGGAGGGAACACTGAAGCTTTCTTT
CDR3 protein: CAISAGGNTEAFF

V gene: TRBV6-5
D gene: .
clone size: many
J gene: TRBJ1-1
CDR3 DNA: TGTGCCAGCAGTTACTCGAGGATCTGGGGTTCGGCCTCCACTGAAGCTTTCTTT
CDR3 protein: CASSYSRIWGSASTEAFF

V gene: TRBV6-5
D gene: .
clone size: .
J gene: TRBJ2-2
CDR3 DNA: TGTGCCAGCAGTTACGGGGGACACACCGGGGAGCTGTTTTTT
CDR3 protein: CASSYGGHTGELFF

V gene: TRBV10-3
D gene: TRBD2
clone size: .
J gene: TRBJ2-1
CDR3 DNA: TGTGCCATCAGTGAGTCTAGCGGGAACTACAATGAGCAGTTCTTC
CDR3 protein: CAISESSGNYNEQFF

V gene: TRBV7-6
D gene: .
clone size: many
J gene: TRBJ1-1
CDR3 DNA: TGTGCCAGCAGCTTACCGGGCACTGAAGCTTTCTTT
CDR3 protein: CASSLPGTEAFF

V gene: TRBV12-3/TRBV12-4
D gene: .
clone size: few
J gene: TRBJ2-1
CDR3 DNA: TGTGCCAGCAAAAACCGGTTGGGGGACAATGAGCAGTTCTTC
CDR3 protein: CASKNRLGDNEQFF

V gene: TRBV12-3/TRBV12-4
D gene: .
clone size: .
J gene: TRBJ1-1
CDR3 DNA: TGTGCCAGCAGTTTTGGGGAAACTGAAGCTTTCTTT
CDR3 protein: CASSFGETEAFF

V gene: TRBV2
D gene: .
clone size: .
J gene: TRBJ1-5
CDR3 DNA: TGTGCCAGCAATTCGGGCGGTCGAAATCAGCCCCAGCATTTT
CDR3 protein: CASNSGGRNQPQHF

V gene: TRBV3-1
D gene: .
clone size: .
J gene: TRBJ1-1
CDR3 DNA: TGTGCCAGCAGCCAAGATCCCGGGGATGAAGCTTTCTTT
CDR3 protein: CASSQDPGDEAFF

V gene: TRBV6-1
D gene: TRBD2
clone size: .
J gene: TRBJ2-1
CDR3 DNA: TGTGCCAGCAGCCGAACAAGGACTAGCGGGTACAATGAGCAGTTCTTC
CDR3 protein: CASSRTRTSGYNEQFF

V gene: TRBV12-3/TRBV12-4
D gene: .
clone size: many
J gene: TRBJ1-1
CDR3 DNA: TGTGCCAGCAGCTCCGGGGTGAACACTGAAGCTTTCTTT
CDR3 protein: CASSSGVNTEAFF

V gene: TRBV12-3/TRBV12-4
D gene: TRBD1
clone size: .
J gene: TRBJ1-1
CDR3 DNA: TGTGCCAGCAGTTACTCAGGGGGGTTCGGCACTGAAGCTTTCTTT
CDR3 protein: CASSYSGGFGTEAFF

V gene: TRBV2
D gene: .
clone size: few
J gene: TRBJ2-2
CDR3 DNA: TGTGCCAGCAGTCGATCAGGGGTGGGGAGCACCGGGGAGCTGTTTTTT
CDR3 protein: CASSRSGVGSTGELFF

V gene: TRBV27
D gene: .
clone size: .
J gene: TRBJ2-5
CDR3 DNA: TGTGCCAGCAGCCCTAAATCTTTAGGGCAAGAGACCCAGTACTTC
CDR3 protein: CASSPKSLGQETQYF

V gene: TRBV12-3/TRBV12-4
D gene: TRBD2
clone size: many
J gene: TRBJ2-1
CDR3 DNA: TGTGCCAGCGGACTAGCGCACGCCTCCTACAATGAGCAGTTCTTC
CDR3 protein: CASGLAHASYNEQFF

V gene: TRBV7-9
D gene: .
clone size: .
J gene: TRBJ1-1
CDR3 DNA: TGTGCCAGCAGCTTAGATAGACAGTTGAACACTGAAGCTTTCTTT
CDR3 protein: CASSLDRQLNTEAFF

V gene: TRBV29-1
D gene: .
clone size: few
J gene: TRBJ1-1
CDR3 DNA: TGCAGCGTTGGGGCAGCCAACACTGAAGCTTTCTTT
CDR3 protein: CSVGAANTEAFF

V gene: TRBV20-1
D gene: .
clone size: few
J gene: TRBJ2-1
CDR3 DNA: TGCAGCCCCAGGAAGGGCGGGATGACTTTCTTC
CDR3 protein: CSPRKGGMTFF

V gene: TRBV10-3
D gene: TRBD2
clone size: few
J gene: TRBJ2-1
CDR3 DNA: TGTGCCATCAGTGAAACGACTAGCGGTAGCTCCTACAATGAGCAGTTCTTC
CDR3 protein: CAISETTSGSSYNEQFF

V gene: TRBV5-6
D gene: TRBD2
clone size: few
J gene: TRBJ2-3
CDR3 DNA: TGTGCCAGCAGCTCGGGACTAGCGGACACAGATACGCAGTATTTT
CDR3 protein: CASSSGLADTDTQYF

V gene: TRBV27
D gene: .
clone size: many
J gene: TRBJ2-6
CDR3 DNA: TGTGCCAGCAGTAAAGGGGGATCTGGGGCCAACGTCCTGACTTTC
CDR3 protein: CASSKGGSGANVLTF

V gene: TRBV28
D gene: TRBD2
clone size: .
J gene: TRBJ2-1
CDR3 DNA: TGTGCCAGCAAGGGACTAGAGATTGAGCAGTTCTTC
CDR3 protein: CASKGLEIEQFF

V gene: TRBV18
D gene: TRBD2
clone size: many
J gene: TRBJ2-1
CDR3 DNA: TGTGCCAGCTCACTTCTAGCGGGACGTGGGAATGAGCAGTTCTTC
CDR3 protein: CASSLLAGRGNEQFF

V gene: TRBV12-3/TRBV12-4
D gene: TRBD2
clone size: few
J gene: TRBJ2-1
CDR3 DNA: TGTGCCAGCAGCAAGACTAGCGGAACCGGCAATGAGCAGTTCTTC
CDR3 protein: CASSKTSGTGNEQFF

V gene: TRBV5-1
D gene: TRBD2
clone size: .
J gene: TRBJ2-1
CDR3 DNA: TGCGCCAGCAGCTCTAGCGGGAGGGCCGGTTACAATGAGCAGTTCTTC
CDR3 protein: CASSSSGRAGYNEQFF

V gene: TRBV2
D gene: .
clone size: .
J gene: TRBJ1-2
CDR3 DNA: TGTGCCAGCAGGGGGCCTGGAGGCTACACCTTC
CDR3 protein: CASRGPGGYTF

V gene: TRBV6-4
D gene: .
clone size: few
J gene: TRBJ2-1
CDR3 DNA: TGTGCCAGCAGCACGACCCGGGGGAATGAGCAGTTCTTC
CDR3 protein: CASSTTRGNEQFF

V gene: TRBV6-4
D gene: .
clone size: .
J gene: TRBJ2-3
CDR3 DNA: TGTGCCAGCAGCTGGGACGAGAGGACAGATACGCAGTATTTT
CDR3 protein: CASSWDERTDTQYF

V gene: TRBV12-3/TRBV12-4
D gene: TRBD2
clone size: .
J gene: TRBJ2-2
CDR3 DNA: TGTGCCAGCAGACGTCTTAGCGGGGGGGCGGGCACCTGGGAGCTGTTTTTT
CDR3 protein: CASRRLSGGAGTWELFF

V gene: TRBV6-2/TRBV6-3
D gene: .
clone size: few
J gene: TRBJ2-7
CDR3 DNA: TGTGCCAGCAGTATACAGGGTACTACCTACGAGCAGTACTTC
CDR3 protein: CASSIQGTTYEQYF

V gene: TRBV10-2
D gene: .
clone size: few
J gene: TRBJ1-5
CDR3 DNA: TGCGCCAGCAGTGGGGCGGGGGCAGGGAATCAGCCCCAGCATTTT
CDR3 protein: CASSGAGAGNQPQHF